These T cell receptor beta chains were read from a single sample in a study of blood T cells in healthy people across ages. A single record per CDR3 protein comes from TCRdb applying MiXCR to the 5' RACE reads. The table lists about 1,400,000 distinct CDR3 sequences, 35% to 45% of them singletons. Sequencing input: blood. The receptors stem from a woman aged 18-35 years in good health. Each CDR3 is given with its conserved first and last residue. A D gene is named only where the DNA matches it firmly. Clone size appears in some rows only: once, few, many, or a class for an expanded clone.

-	-	TRBJ2-3	TRBV14	TGTGCCAGCAGCCAAGATCAATTGGCCACCGGTGATACGCAGTATTTT	CASSQDQLATGDTQYF
TRBD2	few	TRBJ2-1	TRBV10-2	TGCGCCAGCAGCCTTAGCGGGGGGTATTACAATGAGCAGTTCTTC	CASSLSGGYYNEQFF
-	-	TRBJ1-6	TRBV5-1	TGCGCCAGCAGCAAGGACAGTTTTGCTTCACCCCTCCACTTT	CASSKDSFASPLHF
TRBD2	-	TRBJ2-7	TRBV5-1	TGCGCCAGCAGCCACTCAATAGAGCGGGGGTACGAGCAGTACTTC	CASSHSIERGYEQYF
-	-	TRBJ2-3	TRBV5-1	TGCGCCAGCAGCCCTAGGGGTCTGACGGCAGATACGCAGTATTTT	CASSPRGLTADTQYF
TRBD1	few	TRBJ1-5	TRBV27	TGTGCCAGCAGCCTCCAGGGAGGGGGCGGTCAGCCCCAGCATTTT	CASSLQGGGGQPQHF
-	-	TRBJ1-2	TRBV4-1	TGCGCCAGCAGCTCCCGAGTACCGACCGACCGCGGCTATGGCTACACCTTC	CASSSRVPTDRGYGYTF
-	-	TRBJ1-2	TRBV6-5	TGTGCCAGCAGCCACGCGGTTACAGTACCTAACTATGGCTACACCTTC	CASSHAVTVPNYGYTF
TRBD1	few	TRBJ2-7	TRBV6-6	TGTGCCAGCAGGTCAAACTCCGGGACAGGGAACTACGAGCAGTACTTC	CASRSNSGTGNYEQYF
TRBD2	few	TRBJ2-5	TRBV6-4	TGTGCCAGCAGTGCTCGGACTAGCAGACAAGAGACCCAGTACTTC	CASSARTSRQETQYF
-	-	TRBJ2-2	TRBV29-1	TGCAGCGTTGGACTACCGTACACCGGGGAGCTGTTTTTT	CSVGLPYTGELFF
TRBD2	-	TRBJ2-7	TRBV28	TGTGCCAGCCGCGTTAGCGGGTACTACGAGCAGTACTTC	CASRVSGYYEQYF
-	once	TRBJ2-3	TRBV29-1	TGCAGTGCCCCAGGGGGAGGGGATATTAGCACAGATACGCAGTATTTT	CSAPGGGDISTDTQYF
TRBD1	-	TRBJ1-1	TRBV3-1	TGTGCCAGCAGCCAAGAAGACAGGGGAGAAGCTTTCTTT	CASSQEDRGEAFF
TRBD2	-	TRBJ2-1	TRBV2	TGTGCCAGCAGTGAATTCGGGGGGGGCAATGAGCAGTTCTTC	CASSEFGGGNEQFF
-	-	TRBJ1-2	TRBV6-5	TGTGCCAGCAGTTACTCTCCTTCCTCCGGGGATGGCTACACCTTC	CASSYSPSSGDGYTF
TRBD2	-	TRBJ2-3	TRBV3-1	TGTGCCAGCAGCCAGGCCGCTAGCGGGAGTTCCACAGATACGCAGTATTTT	CASSQAASGSSTDTQYF
-	-	TRBJ1-1	TRBV19	TGTGCCAGTAGTCACACCAGGGGTAACACTGAAGCTTTCTTT	CASSHTRGNTEAFF
TRBD2	-	TRBJ2-1	TRBV27	TGTGCCAGCAGTTTAACTGCGGGGGGCCTGGATGAGCAGTTCTTC	CASSLTAGGLDEQFF